This TCR beta chain was recorded in a study of T cells in Graves' hyperthyroidism and ophthalmopathy. Trimming cost V 2 bases and J 5 bases; bases outside gene matches: 3. This CDR3 comprises 15 residues. CDR1 and CDR2 from the germline V gene are MNHEY and SVGAGI. RNA transcripts were the template for amplifying TCR beta CDR3 regions. TCR CDR3 regions were first amplified by RT-PCR with HTBI primers. TCRdb re-analysed the multiplex PCR reads in MiXCR, keeping a single row per CDR3 protein. The sample yields 390,000 or so distinct CDR3 sequences, about 15% seen once. This sequence joins TRBV6-5 and TRBJ2-5, with TRBD1 matching 12 bases. Sequencing was performed on blood. The receptor was isolated from a young man with Graves' ophthalmopathy. This CDR3 reads CASSYGTGGRETQYF. CDR3 in DNA: TGTGCCAGCAGTTACGGGACAGGGGGCAGGGAGACCCAGTACTTC.